The 21 T cell receptor beta chains reported below all come from one sample, sequenced in a study of cytomegalovirus exposure and HLA in healthy donors. The PCR used 60 Vbeta and 13 Jbeta primers. Sequencing used immunoSEQ multiplex PCR; TCRdb keeps in-frame clones, though not all of them. The sample gives about 150,000 clones, over 70% of which show up once; 1.3% is in the top ten. Sample: PBMCs. These receptors were obtained from a man aged 50 or older in good health and CMV-seropositive.

The chain joins TRBV2 to TRBJ1-1, with D possibly being TRBD1 (6 bases). CDR3 length equals 15 residues. Trimming shortened V by 0 bases and J by 1 base, and 9 bases separated the two germline ends. The germline CDR1 and CDR2 sequences are SNHLY and FYNNEI. The CDR3 nucleotides read TGTGCCAGCAGTGAAGCGCAGGGGACGAACACTGAAGCTTTCTTT. As protein: CASSEAQGTNTEAFF.

CDR3 sequence (DNA): TGTGCCAGCAGTTTATTTGGTGCGGAGACCCAGTACTTC. Translation gives CASSLFGAETQYF. The rearrangement links TRBV28 to TRBJ2-5, with D uncertain. The CDR3 extends over 13 amino acids. CDR1 is MDHEN, CDR2 SYDVKM, per germline. V lost 1 base to trimming and J lost 5 bases, with 8 bases between them.

The rearrangement links TRBV30 to TRBJ1-2; D might be TRBD1 (6 bases). The CDR3 loop spans 14 amino acids. CDR1 is GTSNPN and CDR2 is SVGIG in the germline V gene (reference sequence). The CDR3 region has the DNA TGTGCAGCACGCGTCCGCACAGGGAGAAGTGGCTACACCTTC. Protein: CAARVRTGRSGYTF.

This chain joins TRBV10-2 and TRBJ2-3; 8 nucleotides agree with TRBD2. Germline V gene sequence: CDR1 WSHSY, CDR2 SAAADI. The ends lost 0 bases at V and 5 bases at J; junction bases unmatched: 7. The CDR3 runs 16 residues. The CDR3 nucleotides are TGCGCCAGCAGTGAGTCCGGGTCGGGGGGGAAAGATACGCAGTATTTT. It specifies CASSESGSGGKDTQYF.

V usage is TRBV11-2 and J usage is TRBJ1-2, with D possibly matching TRBD1 (6 bases). Germline loops: CDR1 SGHAT, CDR2 FQNNGV. Between the trimmed V and J ends, which lost 0 bases and 7 bases, there was a span of 9 bases. This CDR3 has 13 amino acids. CDR3 DNA: TGTGCCAGCAGCTTAGATCGACAGGTTGGCTACACCTTC. Its translation: CASSLDRQVGYTF.

This clone showed up just once. V and J are TRBV5-6 and TRBJ2-5; possibly TRBD1 for D (5 bases). The germline V and J ends were trimmed by 0 bases and 5 bases, with 8 bases remaining between them. The length of the CDR3 is 13 residues. Germline V CDR1 and CDR2: SGHDT, YYEEEE. In nucleotides, the CDR3 is TGTGCCAGCAGCTTGGGGGGCGGCGAGACCCAGTACTTC. This gives the protein CASSLGGGETQYF.

This clone was seen only once. V and J are TRBV15 and TRBJ1-4; TRBD1 is a possible D gene (5 bases). Germline CDR1 LNHNV, CDR2 YYDKDF (reference sequence). The length of the CDR3 is 16 residues. V was cut by 1 base and J by 7 bases, with 16 bases left in between. The chain's CDR3 is CATSRGGVGLSEKLFF. The DNA for the CDR3 is TGTGCCACCAGCAGAGGGGGGGTTGGGCTGAGTGAAAAACTGTTTTTT.

The chain combines TRBV7-6 with TRBJ2-5; D is perhaps TRBD2 (7 bases). The CDR3 covers 16 residues. The ends were cut back, 4 bases at V and 4 bases at J, with 19 bases in the middle. Germline-derived CDR1 and CDR2 are SGHVS and FNYEAQ. The chain's CDR3 is CASSSIGGGLGETQYF. DNA for the CDR3: TGTGCCAGCAGCTCCATAGGGGGGGGGCTGGGAGAGACCCAGTACTTC.

The rearrangement uses TRBV18 and TRBJ1-1; 7 bases fit TRBD1. The length of the CDR3 is 14 residues. The trim removed 5 bases at V and 7 bases at J, leaving 10 bases unmatched. CDR1 and CDR2 from the germline V gene are KGHSH and LQKENI. The CDR3 here is CASSKAQGEGEAFF. The CDR3 DNA reads as TGTGCCAGCTCAAAAGCTCAGGGGGAAGGTGAAGCTTTCTTT.

The chain has TRBV7-2 and TRBJ2-5, with D maybe TRBD1 (5 bases). Germline V gives CDR1 SGHTA, CDR2 FQGNSA. CDR3 length: 13 residues. V gave up 6 bases and J gave up 4 bases, with 12 bases separating them. The CDR3 region has the DNA TGTGCCAGCAGAATAGGGGTGTTAGAGACCCAGTACTTC. As protein: CASRIGVLETQYF.

This clone appeared a single time. V and J are TRBV5-1 and TRBJ1-3; 8 bases are shared with TRBD1. This CDR3 has 16 residues. Germline CDR1 is SGHRS and CDR2 is YFSETQ. J gave up 4 bases and V 7 bases, and 13 bases lay outside the gene matches. DNA for the CDR3: TGCGCCAGCTCTACTACAGGGACAGGCGGGGGAAACACCATATATTTT. This codes for CASSTTGTGGGNTIYF.

This sequence joins TRBV6-6 and TRBJ1-5; 7 nucleotides match TRBD1. The junction had 9 bases not matched to a gene; V was cut back by 8 bases and J by 2 bases. The germline gives CDR1 MNHNY, CDR2 SVGAGI (reference sequence). The CDR3 covers 15 residues. Written as DNA, the CDR3 is TGTGCCAGCGTCCTGGATGGGACAGGCAATCAGCCCCAGCATTTT. It yields the protein CASVLDGTGNQPQHF.

This sequence joins TRBV10-3 and TRBJ2-1; 10 bases agree with TRBD2. Germline loops: CDR1 ENHRY, CDR2 SYGVKD. The CDR3 is 16 amino acids. V lost 2 bases and J lost 2; bases outside the gene matches: 3. DNA of the CDR3: TGTGCCATCAGTGAGGGGGGGACTAGCGCCTACAATGAGCAGTTCTTC. Protein: CAISEGGTSAYNEQFF.

The chain carries TRBV14 and TRBJ2-1; 13 positions match TRBD2. The CDR3 totals 17 residues. The V gene end was trimmed by 9 bases and the J gene end by 0 bases; junction bases not matched to a gene: 8. CDR1 and CDR2 (germline): SGHDN, FVKESK. The CDR3 DNA is TGTGCCAGTTCCGGGACTAGCGGGGTCAGCTCCTACAATGAGCAGTTCTTC. Amino acids: CASSGTSGVSSYNEQFF.

V is TRBV5-6 and J is TRBJ1-2; no clear D. V shed 5 bases and J shed 0 bases, with 14 bases lying between them. Germline V CDR1 and CDR2: SGHDT, YYEEEE. This CDR3 is 15 amino acids long. CDR3 nucleotide sequence: TGTGCCAGCAGGCTAACCCCTCCCTCTAACTATGGCTACACCTTC. Translation: CASRLTPPSNYGYTF.

This clone was picked up one time. The chain uses TRBV5-1 and TRBJ2-1, with D tentatively TRBD2 (6 bases). The CDR3 contains 14 residues. Trimming left V 2 bases short and J 5 bases short, with 11 bases between. The germline CDR1 and CDR2 sequences are SGHRS and YFSETQ. The CDR3 DNA sequence: TGCGCCAGCAGCTTAGGCGGGGCTCACAATGAGCAGTTCTTC. Encoded protein: CASSLGGAHNEQFF.

The chain has TRBV7-9 and TRBJ2-1; 8 bases fit TRBD2. The J segment lost 6 bases and the V segment lost 4 bases, leaving 2 bases of the junction unmatched. CDR3 length: 13 amino acids. Germline CDR1 SEHNR, CDR2 FQNEAQ (reference sequence). The CDR3 nucleotides are TGTGCCAGCAGCTACGGACTAGCCAATGAGCAGTTCTTC. As protein: CASSYGLANEQFF.

The genes are TRBV27 and TRBJ1-5; a possible D gene is TRBD1 (5 bases). Germline CDR1 is MNHEY and CDR2 is SMNVEV (reference sequence). The CDR3 is 14 amino acids. V lost 4 bases and J lost 6, with 13 bases in between. The CDR3 bases are TGTGCCAGCAGTTCCCGACAGTTGCCTCAGCCCCAGCATTTT. This translates into CASSSRQLPQPQHF.

This chain joins TRBV7-9 and TRBJ2-5, with 14 bases that match TRBD2. The CDR3 totals 17 residues. The junction had 6 bases not matched to a gene; V was cut back by 3 bases and J by 3 bases. Germline lookup yields CDR1 SEHNR and CDR2 FQNEAQ (reference sequence). The CDR3 DNA is TGTGCCAGCAGCTTTGCCGGGACTAGCGGGGGAAAAGAGACCCAGTACTTC. It codes for CASSFAGTSGGKETQYF.

The chain recombines TRBV11-2 with TRBJ1-6; D is possibly TRBD1 (5 bases). Between the trimmed V and J ends, which lost 3 bases and 8 bases, there was a span of 14 bases. The CDR3 totals 15 residues. The V gene's germline CDR1 is SGHAT and CDR2 FQNNGV. The CDR3 bases are TGTGCCAGCAGCTTGGGGGGGTCCCCCGATTCACCCCTCCACTTT. This codes for CASSLGGSPDSPLHF.

The CDR3, as DNA: TGTGCCAGTCGAAAAAGGGGGACTGGAAACACCATATATTTT. Translation: CASRKRGTGNTIYF. The rearrangement joins TRBV14 to TRBJ1-3; the D gene is possibly TRBD1 (6 bases). CDR3 length equals 14 residues. Looked up from germline, CDR1 is SGHDN and CDR2 is FVKESK. Trimming took off 9 bases at V and 2 bases at J, with 14 bases between the two ends.